This TCR beta chain was observed in a study of vaccination and CD4 T cells after COVID-19. Sequencing of the DNA from cultured CD4+ T cells was carried out with the Oncomine TCR Beta short-read assay. TCRdb processed the PCR reads anew with MiXCR; each CDR3 protein has one entry. The sample consists of some 10,000 distinct CDR3 sequences, 35% to 50% of them appearing once. This clonotype was counted only a few times. The antigen remains unidentified. As to treatment: roughly 10-day PBMC culture with coronavirus spike peptide pools or control peptides (ViraFEST assay). The sequence derives from a human donor who had recovered from COVID-19. The material sequenced was CD4+ T cells from blood, cultured in vitro.

CDR3 in DNA: TGTGCCAGCAGTGTACGCAGGGATCAGCCCCAGCATTTT. This encodes CASSVRRDQPQHF. The chain has TRBV2 and TRBJ1-5; D is perhaps TRBD1 (5 bases). The CDR3 totals 13 residues. V was pared by 4 bases and J by 5 bases, with 9 bases between. Germline V gives CDR1 SNHLY, CDR2 FYNNEI.